The rows below give T cell receptor beta chains drawn from one sample of a study of identifying expanded T cells in peripheral blood. Profiled with immunoSEQ multiplex PCR; TCRdb holds only in-frame clones, not every one. The sample lists 75,000 to 90,000 clones; roughly four fifths were seen once. The specimen sequenced was blood. These TCRs come from a person aged 18 to 75 in good health. Each CDR3 is given with its conserved first and last residue. The order of the fields is J gene, V gene, D gene, CDR3 length, CDR3 protein, CDR3 DNA. A D gene is named only where the DNA matches it firmly.

>TRBJ1-5|TRBV2|.|14
CASLDSHSNQPQHF
TGTGCCAGCTTAGACAGCCATAGCAATCAGCCCCAGCATTTT
>TRBJ1-4|TRBV7-8|TRBD1|18
CASSLGRQGVEAWEKLFF
TGTGCCAGCAGCTTAGGACGACAGGGAGTAGAGGCTTGGGAAAAACTGTTTTTT
>TRBJ2-7|TRBV6-1|.|14
CASSLQPLSYEQYF
TGTGCCAGCAGCCTACAGCCTCTATCCTACGAGCAGTACTTC
>TRBJ2-5|TRBV7-9|.|13
CASSLAEGETQYF
TGTGCCAGCAGCTTAGCGGAGGGAGAGACCCAGTACTTC
>TRBJ2-7|TRBV7-8|TRBD2|18
CASSLSWTSGRSSYEQYF
TGTGCCAGCAGCTTAAGCTGGACTAGCGGGAGATCCTCCTACGAGCAGTACTTC
>TRBJ2-7|TRBV15|.|14
CATSRGRDFYEQYF
TGTGCCACCAGCAGAGGAAGGGACTTCTACGAGCAGTACTTC
>TRBJ1-1|TRBV14|.|15
CASSQVEGRNTEAFF
TGTGCCAGCAGCCAAGTTGAGGGACGGAACACTGAAGCTTTCTTT
>TRBJ2-7|TRBV9|TRBD1|15
CASSVGRQGAGEQYF
TGTGCCAGCAGCGTAGGTCGTCAGGGGGCAGGGGAGCAGTACTTC
>TRBJ2-3|TRBV27|TRBD2|19
CASRQGLAGDLANTDTQYF
TGTGCCAGCAGACAGGGACTAGCGGGAGATCTCGCCAACACAGATACGCAGTATTTT
>TRBJ2-2|TRBV7-2|.|13
CASSEGYTGELFF
TGTGCCAGCTCGGAGGGGTACACCGGGGAGCTGTTTTTT